This T cell receptor beta chain was sequenced during a study of monozygotic twins with inflammatory bowel disease. TCRdb re-called the 5' RACE reads, yielding one record per CDR3 amino acid sequence without DNA. The listing records under 200,000 distinct CDR3 sequences. Findings and limits, study-wide: No distinction between different T cell subtypes was possible. Researchers report that IBD patients shared fewer clonotypes with others than healthy twins, especially amid disease activity.

Remarks on this clonotype: The antigen is not known.

Total RNA isolation used whole blood (no T cell sorting was performed). The CDR3 spans 17 residues. The chain joins TRBV12-3 or TRBV12-4 to TRBJ1-2; lacking DNA, the TRBD1 call made by TCRdb goes unchecked. The sequence was collected from a human donor with ulcerative colitis or Crohn's disease, or a healthy co-twin of an affected twin (not recorded which). The material sequenced was blood. The CDR3: CASSSKRNHRGRYGYTF.